Listed here are 7 T cell receptor beta chains from one sample, sequenced in a study of blood T cell repertoires in COVID-19. Profiled with immunoSEQ multiplex PCR; TCRdb holds only in-frame clones, not every one. The sample lists under 200,000 clones, less than 85% seen once, with about 3% in the top ten. The sample consisted of peripheral blood. The source is a woman older than 75 with acute or convalescent COVID-19.

J is TRBJ2-7 and V is TRBV5-5, with TRBD2 identical over 9 bases. CDR1 is SGHKS, CDR2 YYEKEE, per germline (reference sequence). The CDR3 is 16 amino acids. The V and J ends lost 3 bases and 4 bases, in that order; junction bases with no gene match: 11. In DNA, the CDR3 is TGTGCCAGCAGCTGGGGACCTAGCGGGAACATTTACGAGCAGTACTTC. It yields the protein CASSWGPSGNIYEQYF.

The chain combines TRBV27 with TRBJ2-1; no clear D. CDR1 is MNHEY and CDR2 is SMNVEV in the germline V gene (reference sequence). V lost 1 base and J 0 bases, leaving 10 bases between the germline ends. CDR3 length equals 16 residues. Here the CDR3 reads CASSLFPELSYNEQFF. The CDR3 DNA reads as TGTGCCAGCAGTTTATTCCCCGAACTCTCCTACAATGAGCAGTTCTTC.

The chain links TRBV6-5 to TRBJ1-1; tentative D call: TRBD1 (6 bases). This CDR3 spans 15 amino acids. CDR1 is MNHEY and CDR2 is SVGAGI in the germline V gene. V lost 9 bases to trimming and J lost 1 base, with 18 bases between them. CDR3 protein: CASSFEADRNTEAFF. CDR3 nucleotide sequence: TGTGCCAGTTCCTTTGAAGCGGACAGGAACACTGAAGCTTTCTTT.

The chain couples TRBV5-4 to TRBJ2-1; 8 bases align to TRBD2. The CDR3 is 13 amino acids. The V gene end was trimmed by 2 bases and the J gene end by 10 bases; junction bases not matched to a gene: 5. CDR1 is SGHNT, CDR2 YYREEE, per germline (reference sequence). CDR3: CASSFSAGAEQFF. The CDR3 DNA sequence: TGTGCCAGCAGCTTCTCAGCGGGAGCGGAGCAGTTCTTC.

CDR3 nucleotides: TGTGCCAGCAGTGAGACAGGGGGCGATTCACCCCTCCACTTT. Its protein product is CASSETGGDSPLHF. The chain combines TRBV6-4 with TRBJ1-6; TRBD1 matches at 10 bases. V lost 3 bases, J lost 8 bases, and 1 base stayed unmatched. The germline V gene encodes CDR1 MRHNA and CDR2 SNTAGT. The CDR3 totals 14 residues.

The chain combines TRBV15 with TRBJ2-7; 8 bases are shared with TRBD1. The CDR3 length is 14 residues. Germline V gene sequence: CDR1 LNHNV, CDR2 YYDKDF (reference sequence). The J segment lost 1 base and the V segment lost 5 bases, leaving 4 bases of the junction unmatched. The CDR3 nucleotides are TGTGCCACCAGCCTGGACAGGGCTTCCTACGAGCAGTACTTC. Its translation is CATSLDRASYEQYF.

This rearrangement joins TRBV11-2 to TRBJ2-7; 11 positions match TRBD2. The ends lost 4 bases at V and 4 bases at J; junction bases unmatched: 9. Germline lookup yields CDR1 SGHAT and CDR2 FQNNGV. This CDR3 region has 16 residues. The CDR3 DNA is TGTGCCAGCAGCTCGCCGACTAGCGGGATTGGGTACGAGCAGTACTTC. It encodes CASSSPTSGIGYEQYF.